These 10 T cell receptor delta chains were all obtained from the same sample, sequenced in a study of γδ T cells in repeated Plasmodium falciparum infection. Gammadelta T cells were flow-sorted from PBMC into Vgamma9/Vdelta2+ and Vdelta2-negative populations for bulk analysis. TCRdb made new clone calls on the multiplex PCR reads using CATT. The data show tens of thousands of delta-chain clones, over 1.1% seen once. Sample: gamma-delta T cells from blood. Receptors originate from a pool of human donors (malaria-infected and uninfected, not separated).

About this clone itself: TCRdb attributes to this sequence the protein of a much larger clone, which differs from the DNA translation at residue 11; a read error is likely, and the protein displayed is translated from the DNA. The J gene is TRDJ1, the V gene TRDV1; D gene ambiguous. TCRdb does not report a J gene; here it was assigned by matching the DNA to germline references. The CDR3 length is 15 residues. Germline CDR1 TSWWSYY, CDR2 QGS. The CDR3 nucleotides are TGTGCTCTTGGGGAACTACCGGTGGGCACCAATAAACTCATCTTT. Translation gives CALGELPVGTNKLIF.

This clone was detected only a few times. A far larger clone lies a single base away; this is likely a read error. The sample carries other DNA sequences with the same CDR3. DNA for the CDR3: TGTGCTCTTGGGGAACCCGGGGGATTTCCTACTGGATTCGTTGGCGGGGGGTTCGATAAACTCATCTTT. Residues: CALGEPGGFPTGFVGGGFDKLIF. The chain employs TRDV1 and TRDJ1; D is possibly TRDD2 or TRDD3 (7 bases each). TCRdb offers no J gene call, so here the DNA was matched to germline to obtain one. There are 23 residues in the CDR3. Trimming cost V 1 base and J 4 bases, with 37 bases left between them. The germline V gene encodes CDR1 TSWWSYY and CDR2 QGS.

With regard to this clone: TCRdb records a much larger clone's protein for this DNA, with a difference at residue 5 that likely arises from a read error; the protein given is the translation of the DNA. CDR3 residues: CALGGRYLGFRLRIRSLTAQLFF. In DNA form, the CDR3 reads TGTGCTCTTGGGGGAAGGTACTTAGGTTTTCGCCTTCGGATACGATCCTTGACAGCACAACTCTTCTTT. The chain recombines TRDV1 with TRDJ2, with 7 bases aligning to TRDD3. TCRdb offers no J gene call, so here the DNA was matched to germline to obtain one. Germline assignment: CDR1 TSWWSYY and CDR2 QGS. CDR3 length equals 23 residues. Unmatched junction bases numbered 28, after V lost 4 bases and J lost 2 bases.

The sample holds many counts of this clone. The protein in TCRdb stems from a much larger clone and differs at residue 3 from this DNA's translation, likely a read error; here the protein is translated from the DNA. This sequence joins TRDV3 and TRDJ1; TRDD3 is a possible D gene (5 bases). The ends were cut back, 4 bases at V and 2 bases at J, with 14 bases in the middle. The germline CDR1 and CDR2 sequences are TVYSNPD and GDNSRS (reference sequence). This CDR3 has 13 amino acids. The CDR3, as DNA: TGTGCCTGCCTAGCCCCTGGGACCGATAAACTCATCTTT. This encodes CACLAPGTDKLIF.

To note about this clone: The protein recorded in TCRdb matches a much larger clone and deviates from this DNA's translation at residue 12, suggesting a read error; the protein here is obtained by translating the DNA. The CDR3 DNA is TGTGCCTGTGACACCCGTGGTGGGGACAACACCGGTAAACTCATCTTT. It specifies CACDTRGGDNTGKLIF. The V call is TRDV2, the J call TRDJ1; D might be TRDD3 (5 bases). From germline, CDR1 is GEAIGNYY and CDR2 EKD. The CDR3 sequence is 16 residues long.

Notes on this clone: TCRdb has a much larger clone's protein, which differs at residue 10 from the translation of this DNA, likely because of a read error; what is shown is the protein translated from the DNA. This CDR3 is CALRDYSSYRGVRQLIF. The CDR3 DNA reads TGTGCTCTTCGGGATTATTCTTCTTACCGGGGGGTCCGGCAACTCATCTTT. V and J are TRDV1 and TRDJ1; perhaps TRDD3 as D (5 bases). TCRdb lists no J gene, so it was determined here by aligning the DNA to germline. The CDR3 contains 17 residues. Germline lookup yields CDR1 TSWWSYY and CDR2 QGS.

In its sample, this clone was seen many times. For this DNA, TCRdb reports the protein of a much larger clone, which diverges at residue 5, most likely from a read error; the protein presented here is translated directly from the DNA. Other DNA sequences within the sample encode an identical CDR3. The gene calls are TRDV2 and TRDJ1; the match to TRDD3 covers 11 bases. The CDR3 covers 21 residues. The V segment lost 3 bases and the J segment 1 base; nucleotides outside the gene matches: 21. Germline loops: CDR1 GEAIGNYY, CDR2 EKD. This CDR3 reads CACDALTLSVLGDNRTDKLIF. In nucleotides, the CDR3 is TGTGCCTGTGACGCCCTCACCTTATCTGTACTGGGGGATAATCGCACCGATAAACTCATCTTT.

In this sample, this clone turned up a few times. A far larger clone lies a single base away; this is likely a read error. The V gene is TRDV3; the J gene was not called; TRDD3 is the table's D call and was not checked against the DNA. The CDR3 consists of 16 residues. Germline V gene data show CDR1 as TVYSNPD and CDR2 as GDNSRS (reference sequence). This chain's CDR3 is CASLQRGVGDTPKLIF. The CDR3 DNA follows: TGTGCCTCCCTACAAAGGGGGGTGGGGGATACGCCGAAACTCATCTTC.

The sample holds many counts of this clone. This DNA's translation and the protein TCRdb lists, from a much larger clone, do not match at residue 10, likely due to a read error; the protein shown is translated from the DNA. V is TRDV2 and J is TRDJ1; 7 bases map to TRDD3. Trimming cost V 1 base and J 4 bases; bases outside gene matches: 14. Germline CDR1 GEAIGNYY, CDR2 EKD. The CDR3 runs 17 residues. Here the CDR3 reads CACDTQYWGGDDDKLIF. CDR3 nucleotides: TGTGCCTGTGACACTCAATACTGGGGCGGAGACGACGATAAACTCATCTTT.

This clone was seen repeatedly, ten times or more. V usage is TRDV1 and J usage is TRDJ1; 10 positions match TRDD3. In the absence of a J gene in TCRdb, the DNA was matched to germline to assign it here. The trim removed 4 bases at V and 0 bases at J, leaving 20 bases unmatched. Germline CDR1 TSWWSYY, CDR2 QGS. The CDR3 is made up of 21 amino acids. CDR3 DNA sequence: TGTGCTCTTGGGGCCTTCCCAGTACTGGGGGATCCCTGCTGGTACACCGATAAACTCATCTTT. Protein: CALGAFPVLGDPCWYTDKLIF.